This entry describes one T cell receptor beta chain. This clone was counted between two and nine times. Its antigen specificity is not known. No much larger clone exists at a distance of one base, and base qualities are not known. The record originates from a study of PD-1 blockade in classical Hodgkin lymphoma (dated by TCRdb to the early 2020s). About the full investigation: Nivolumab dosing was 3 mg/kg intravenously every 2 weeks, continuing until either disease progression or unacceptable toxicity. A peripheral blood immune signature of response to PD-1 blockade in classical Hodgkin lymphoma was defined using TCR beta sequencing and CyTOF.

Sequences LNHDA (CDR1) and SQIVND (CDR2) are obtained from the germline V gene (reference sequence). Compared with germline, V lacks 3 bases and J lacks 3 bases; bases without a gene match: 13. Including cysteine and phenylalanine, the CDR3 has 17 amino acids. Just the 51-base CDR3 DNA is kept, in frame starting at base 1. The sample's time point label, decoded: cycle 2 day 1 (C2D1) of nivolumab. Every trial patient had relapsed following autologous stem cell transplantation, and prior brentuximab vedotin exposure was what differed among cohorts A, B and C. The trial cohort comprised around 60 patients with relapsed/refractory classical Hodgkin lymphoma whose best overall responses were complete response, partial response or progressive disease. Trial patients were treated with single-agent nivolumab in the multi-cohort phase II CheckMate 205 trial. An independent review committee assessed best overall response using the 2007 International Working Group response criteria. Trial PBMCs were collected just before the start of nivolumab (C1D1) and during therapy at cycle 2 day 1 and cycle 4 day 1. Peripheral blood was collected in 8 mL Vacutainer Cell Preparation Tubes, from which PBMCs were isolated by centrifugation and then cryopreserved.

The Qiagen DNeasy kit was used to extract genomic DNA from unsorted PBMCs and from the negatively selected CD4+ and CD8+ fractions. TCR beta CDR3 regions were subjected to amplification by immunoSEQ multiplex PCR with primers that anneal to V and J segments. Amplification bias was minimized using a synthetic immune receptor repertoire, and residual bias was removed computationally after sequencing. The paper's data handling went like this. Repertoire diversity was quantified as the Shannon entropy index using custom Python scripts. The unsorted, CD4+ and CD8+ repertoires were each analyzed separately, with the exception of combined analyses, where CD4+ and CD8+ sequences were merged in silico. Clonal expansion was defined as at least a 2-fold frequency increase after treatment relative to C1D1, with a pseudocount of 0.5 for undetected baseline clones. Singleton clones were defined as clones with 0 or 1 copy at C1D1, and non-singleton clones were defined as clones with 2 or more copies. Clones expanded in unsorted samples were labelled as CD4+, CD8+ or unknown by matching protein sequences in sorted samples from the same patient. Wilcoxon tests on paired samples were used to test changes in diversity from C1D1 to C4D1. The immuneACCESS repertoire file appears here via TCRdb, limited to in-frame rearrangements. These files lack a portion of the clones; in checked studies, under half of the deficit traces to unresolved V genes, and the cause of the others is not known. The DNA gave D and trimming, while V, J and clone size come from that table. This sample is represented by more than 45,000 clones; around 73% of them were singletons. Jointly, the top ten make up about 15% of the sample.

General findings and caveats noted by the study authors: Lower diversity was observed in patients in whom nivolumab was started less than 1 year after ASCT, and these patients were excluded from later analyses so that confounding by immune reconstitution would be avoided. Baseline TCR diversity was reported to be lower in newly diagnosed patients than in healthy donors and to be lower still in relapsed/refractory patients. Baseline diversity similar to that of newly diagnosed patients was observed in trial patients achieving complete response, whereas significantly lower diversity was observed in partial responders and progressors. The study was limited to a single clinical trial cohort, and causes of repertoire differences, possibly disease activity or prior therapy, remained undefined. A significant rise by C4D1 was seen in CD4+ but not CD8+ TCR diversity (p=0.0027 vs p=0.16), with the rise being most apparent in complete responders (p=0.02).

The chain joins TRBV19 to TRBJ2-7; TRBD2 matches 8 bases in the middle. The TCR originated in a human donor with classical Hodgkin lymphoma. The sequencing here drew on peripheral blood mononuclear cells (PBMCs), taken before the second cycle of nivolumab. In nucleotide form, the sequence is TGTGCCAGTAGTATCCGGGGGGGGCAGGCCTCCGGCTACGAGCAGTACTTC. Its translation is CASSIRGGQASGYEQYF.